This entry lists 9 T cell receptor beta chains sequenced from one sample in a study of breast tumors, draining lymph nodes, adjacent tissues. TCRdb redid the calling of the multiplex PCR reads with MiXCR, one entry per CDR3 protein. Of 150,000 to 200,000 distinct CDR3 sequences in the sample, approximately 30% were seen once. Samples came from axillary lymph nodes draining the breast cancer. Specimen: axillary lymph node tissue. Receptor source: a female donor with breast cancer. Some clones in this sample may be carry-over from other donors' samples.

This clonotype has a count of ten or more. The rearrangement links TRBV9 to TRBJ2-2; no definite D call. CDR3 size: 13 residues. The ends were cut back, 0 bases at V and 6 bases at J, with 6 bases in the middle. Germline V gives CDR1 SGDLS, CDR2 YYNGEE. CDR3 sequence: CASSVGGSGELFF. DNA of the CDR3: TGTGCCAGCAGCGTAGGGGGATCCGGGGAGCTGTTTTTT.

At least ten counts were recorded for this clonotype. The chain joins TRBV20-1 to TRBJ2-3, with D possibly TRBD1 on 5 matching bases. Germline CDR1 DFQATT, CDR2 SNEGSKA (reference sequence). V lost 0 bases and J 0 bases, leaving 7 bases between the germline ends. This CDR3 region has 14 residues. CDR3 sequence reads: CSAREGASTDTQYF. The CDR3 DNA is TGCAGTGCTAGAGAAGGGGCTAGCACAGATACGCAGTATTTT.

Points on this clonotype: No conserved phenylalanine or tryptophan ends this CDR3, so it is likely a read error. J is TRBJ2-1 and V is TRBV24-1; TRBD2 matches at 13 bases. V lost 4 bases, J lost 5 bases, and 10 bases stayed unmatched. This CDR3 is built from 18 residues. Germline-derived CDR1 and CDR2 are KGHDR and SFDVKD. DNA of the CDR3: TGTGCCACCAGTGAGACTAGCGGGAGGCCCCGGGGTGACAATGAGCAGTTCCTC. Translated: CATSETSGRPRGDNEQFL.

This clonotype was seen repeatedly, ten times or more. The rearrangement joins TRBV27 to TRBJ2-7, with D perhaps assigned TRBD1 or TRBD2 (5 bases each). The length of the CDR3 is 14 residues. Trimming took off 2 bases at V and 3 bases at J, with 11 bases between the two ends. In germline, CDR1 is MNHEY, CDR2 SMNVEV (reference sequence). The CDR3, as DNA: TGTGCCAGCAGTTTACTGGAGAGGGGCTACGAGCAGTACTTC. This encodes CASSLLERGYEQYF.

The CDR3 nucleotides are TGTGCCAGCAGTCCCGTTAGCTCTGGGGCCAACGTCCTGACTTTC. This translates into CASSPVSSGANVLTF. The genes are TRBV27 and TRBJ2-6; no clear D gene. Germline V gene sequence: CDR1 MNHEY, CDR2 SMNVEV (reference sequence). The CDR3 has 15 amino acids. V was pared by 5 bases and J by 0 bases, with 8 bases between.

This clonotype was seen at least ten times. This rearrangement joins TRBV9 to TRBJ1-6; no clear D. The CDR3 totals 16 residues. Germline CDR1 is SGDLS and CDR2 is YYNGEE. The ends were cut back, 4 bases at V and 7 bases at J, with 18 bases in the middle. CDR3: CASSPRLKAGNSPLHF. CDR3 sequence (DNA): TGTGCCAGCAGCCCACGGCTCAAGGCGGGGAATTCACCCCTCCACTTT.

This clonotype was seen a handful of times. A much larger clone lies one base from this, so it may be a read error. This chain connects TRBV6-5 to TRBJ2-5; no clear D gene. Per germline, CDR1 MNHEY and CDR2 SVGAGI. The length of the CDR3 is 11 residues. V lost 5 bases and J lost 6, with 7 bases in between. The CDR3 DNA is TGTGCCAGCAGTCACGGCCAGACCCAGTACTTC. It translates to CASSHGQTQYF.

This chain connects TRBV9 to TRBJ2-3; D possibly corresponds to TRBD2 (6 bases). Per the germline V gene, CDR1 is SGDLS and CDR2 is YYNGEE. V was trimmed by 0 bases and J by 11 bases, leaving 25 bases between them. The CDR3 spans 17 residues. Here the CDR3 reads CASSVGGGSNVINEQYF. The CDR3 nucleotides read TGTGCCAGCAGCGTAGGGGGAGGTAGTAACGTGATCAATGAGCAGTATTTT.

The V call is TRBV20-1, the J call TRBJ2-2; TRBD1 matches 9 bases. V was pared by 5 bases and J by 7 bases, with 20 bases of the junction left unmatched. The V gene's germline CDR1 is DFQATT and CDR2 SNEGSKA (reference sequence). The CDR3 sequence is 18 residues long. The CDR3 sequence is CSAPSQGASSAEGGELFF. CDR3 sequence (DNA): TGCAGTGCTCCCTCACAGGGGGCCTCTAGCGCAGAGGGCGGGGAGCTGTTTTTT.